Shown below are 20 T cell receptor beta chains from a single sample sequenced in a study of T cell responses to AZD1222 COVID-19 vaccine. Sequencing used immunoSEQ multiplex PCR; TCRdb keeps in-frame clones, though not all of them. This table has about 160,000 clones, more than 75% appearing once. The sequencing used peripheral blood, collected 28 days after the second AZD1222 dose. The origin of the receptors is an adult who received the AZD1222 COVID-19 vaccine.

CDR3: CASSQGSTFLSLHF. CDR3 nucleotide sequence: TGCGCCAGCAGCCAAGGTAGCACCTTTCTATCCCTCCACTTT. The chain recombines TRBV4-1 with TRBJ1-6; no firm D call. This CDR3 comprises 14 residues. Trimming cost V 1 base and J 14 bases, with 15 bases left between them. Germline values: CDR1 MGHRA, CDR2 YSYEKL.

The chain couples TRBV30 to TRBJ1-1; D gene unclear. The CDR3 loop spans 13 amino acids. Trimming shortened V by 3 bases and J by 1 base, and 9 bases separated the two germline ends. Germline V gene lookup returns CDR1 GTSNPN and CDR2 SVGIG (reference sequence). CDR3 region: CAWRRTPNTEAFF. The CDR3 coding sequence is TGTGCCTGGAGACGGACCCCGAACACTGAAGCTTTCTTT. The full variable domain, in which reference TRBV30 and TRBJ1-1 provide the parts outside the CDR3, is SQTIHQWPATLVQPVGSPLSLECTVEGTSNPNLYWYRQAAGRGLQLLFYSVGIGQISSEVPQNLSASRPQDRQFILSSKKLLLSDSGFYLCAWRRTPNTEAFFGQGTRLTVV.

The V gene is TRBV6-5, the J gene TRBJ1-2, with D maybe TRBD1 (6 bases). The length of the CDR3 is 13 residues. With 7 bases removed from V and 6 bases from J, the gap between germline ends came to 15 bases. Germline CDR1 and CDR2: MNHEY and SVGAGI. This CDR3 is CASTSQGMNGYTF. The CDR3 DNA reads TGTGCCAGCACCTCCCAGGGGATGAATGGCTACACCTTC.

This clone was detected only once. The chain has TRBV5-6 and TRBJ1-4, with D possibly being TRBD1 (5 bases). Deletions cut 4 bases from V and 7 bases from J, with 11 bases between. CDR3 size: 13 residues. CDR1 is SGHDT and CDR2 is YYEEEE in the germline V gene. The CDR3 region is CASSRGPGEKLFF. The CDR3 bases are TGTGCCAGCAGCCGGGGCCCCGGTGAAAAACTGTTTTTT.

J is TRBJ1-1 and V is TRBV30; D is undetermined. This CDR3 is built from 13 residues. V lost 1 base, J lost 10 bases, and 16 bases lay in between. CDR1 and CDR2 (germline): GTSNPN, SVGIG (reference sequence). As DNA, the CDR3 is TGTGCCTGGAGTGGGACGGTGGGATCGGGAGCTTTCTTT. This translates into CAWSGTVGSGAFF. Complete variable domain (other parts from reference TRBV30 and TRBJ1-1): SQTIHQWPATLVQPVGSPLSLECTVEGTSNPNLYWYRQAAGRGLQLLFYSVGIGQISSEVPQNLSASRPQDRQFILSSKKLLLSDSGFYLCAWSGTVGSGAFFGQGTRLTVV.

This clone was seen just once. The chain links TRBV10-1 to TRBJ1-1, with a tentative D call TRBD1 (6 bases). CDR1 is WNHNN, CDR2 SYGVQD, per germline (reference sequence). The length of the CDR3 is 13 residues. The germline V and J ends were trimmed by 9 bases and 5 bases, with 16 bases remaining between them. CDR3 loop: CASRQAKGTEAFF. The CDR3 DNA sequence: TGCGCCAGTAGACAGGCTAAAGGGACTGAAGCTTTCTTT.

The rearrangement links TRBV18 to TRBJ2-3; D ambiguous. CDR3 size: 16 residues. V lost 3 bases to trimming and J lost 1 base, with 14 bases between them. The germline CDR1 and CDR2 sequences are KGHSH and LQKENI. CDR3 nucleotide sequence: TGTGCCAGCTCACCCACCCTCTCTATCCGCACAGATACGCAGTATTTT. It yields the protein CASSPTLSIRTDTQYF.

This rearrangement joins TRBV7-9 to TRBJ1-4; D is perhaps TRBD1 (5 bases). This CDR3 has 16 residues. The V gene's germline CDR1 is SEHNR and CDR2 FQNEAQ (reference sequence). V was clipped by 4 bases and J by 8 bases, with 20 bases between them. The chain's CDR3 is CASSSPLGELYEKLFF. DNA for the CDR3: TGTGCCAGCAGCTCCCCTTTGGGGGAACTTTACGAAAAACTGTTTTTT. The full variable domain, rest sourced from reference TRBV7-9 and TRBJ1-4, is DTGVSQNPRHKITKRGQNVTFRCDPISEHNRLYWYRQTLGQGPEFLTYFQNEAQLEKSRLLSDRFSAERPKGSFSTLEIQRTEQGDSAMYLCASSSPLGELYEKLFFGSGTQLSVL.

The DNA for the CDR3 is TGCGCCAGCAGCTTGTGGACAGGGCAGAACACCGGGGAGCTGTTTTTT. Residues: CASSLWTGQNTGELFF. The gene calls are TRBV5-1 and TRBJ2-2; TRBD1 matches 8 bases. The CDR3 spans 16 residues. Germline trimming cut 1 base from V and 1 base from J; bases unmatched to any gene: 3. In germline, CDR1 is SGHRS, CDR2 YFSETQ.

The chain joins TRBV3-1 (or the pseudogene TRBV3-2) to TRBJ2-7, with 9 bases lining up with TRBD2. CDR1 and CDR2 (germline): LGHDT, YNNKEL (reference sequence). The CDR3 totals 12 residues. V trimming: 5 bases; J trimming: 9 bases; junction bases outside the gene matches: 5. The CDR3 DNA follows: TGTGCCAGCAGCACCCGACTAGCGGTGCAGTACTTC. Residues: CASSTRLAVQYF.

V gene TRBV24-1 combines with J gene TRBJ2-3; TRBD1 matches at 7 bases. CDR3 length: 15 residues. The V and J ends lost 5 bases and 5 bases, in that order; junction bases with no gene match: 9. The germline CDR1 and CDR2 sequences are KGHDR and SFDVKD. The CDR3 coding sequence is TGTGCCACCAGTGGAGGGGGCGCCGGTCAAGATACGCAGTATTTT. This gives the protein CATSGGGAGQDTQYF.

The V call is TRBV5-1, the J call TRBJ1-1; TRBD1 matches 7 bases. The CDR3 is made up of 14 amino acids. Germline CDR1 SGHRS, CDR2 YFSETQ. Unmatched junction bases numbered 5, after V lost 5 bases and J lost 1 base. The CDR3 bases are TGCGCCAGCAGATCGGGACAGCCGAACACTGAAGCTTTCTTT. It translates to CASRSGQPNTEAFF.

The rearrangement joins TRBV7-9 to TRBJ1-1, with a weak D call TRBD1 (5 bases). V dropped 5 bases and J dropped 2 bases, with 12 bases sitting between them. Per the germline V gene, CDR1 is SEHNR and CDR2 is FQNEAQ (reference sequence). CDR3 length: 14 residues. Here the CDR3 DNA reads TGTGCCAGCAGCCTGGGACGGGAAAACACTGAAGCTTTCTTT. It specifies CASSLGRENTEAFF.

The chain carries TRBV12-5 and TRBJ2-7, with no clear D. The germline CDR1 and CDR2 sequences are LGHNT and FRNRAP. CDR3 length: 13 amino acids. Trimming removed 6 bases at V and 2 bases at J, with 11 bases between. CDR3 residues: CASGEDTTYEQYF. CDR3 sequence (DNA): TGTGCTAGTGGAGAGGATACCACCTACGAGCAGTACTTC.

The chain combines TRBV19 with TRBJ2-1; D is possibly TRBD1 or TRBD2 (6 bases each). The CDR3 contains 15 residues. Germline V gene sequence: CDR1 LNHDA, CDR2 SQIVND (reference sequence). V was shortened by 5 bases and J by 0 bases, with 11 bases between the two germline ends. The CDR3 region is CASSRGQSSYNEQFF. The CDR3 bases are TGTGCCAGTAGTCGGGGGCAGAGCTCCTACAATGAGCAGTTCTTC.

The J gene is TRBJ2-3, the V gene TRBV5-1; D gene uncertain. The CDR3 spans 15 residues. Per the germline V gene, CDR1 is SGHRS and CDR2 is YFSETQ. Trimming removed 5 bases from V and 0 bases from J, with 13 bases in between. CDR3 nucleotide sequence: TGCGCCAGCAGTCAGGACCCCCCGAGCACAGATACGCAGTATTTT. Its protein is CASSQDPPSTDTQYF.

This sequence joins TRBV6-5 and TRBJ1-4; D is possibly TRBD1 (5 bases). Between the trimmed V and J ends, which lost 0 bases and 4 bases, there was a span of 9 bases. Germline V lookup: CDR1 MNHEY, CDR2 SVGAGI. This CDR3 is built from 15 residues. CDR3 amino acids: CASSYSQAYNEKLFF. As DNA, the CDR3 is TGTGCCAGCAGTTACTCACAGGCCTATAATGAAAAACTGTTTTTT.

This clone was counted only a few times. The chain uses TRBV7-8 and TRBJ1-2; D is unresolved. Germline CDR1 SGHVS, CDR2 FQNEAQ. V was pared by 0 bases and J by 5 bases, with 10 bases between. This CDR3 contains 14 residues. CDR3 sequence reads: CASSLAGPMYGYTF. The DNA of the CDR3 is TGTGCCAGCAGCTTAGCGGGCCCGATGTATGGCTACACCTTC.

CDR3 DNA sequence: TGTGCCATCAGTGAGTCCCCAGGGTATCAGCCCCAGCATTTT. Translated, it gives CAISESPGYQPQHF. The chain has TRBV10-3 and TRBJ1-5; TRBD1 is a possible D gene (5 bases). Trimming cost V 0 bases and J 5 bases, with 8 bases left between them. The length of the CDR3 is 14 residues. In germline, CDR1 is ENHRY, CDR2 SYGVKD.

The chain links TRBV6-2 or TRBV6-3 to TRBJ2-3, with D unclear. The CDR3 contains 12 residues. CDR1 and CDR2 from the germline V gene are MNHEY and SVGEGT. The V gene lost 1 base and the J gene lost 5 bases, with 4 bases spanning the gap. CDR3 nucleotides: TGTGCCAGCAGTTACTGGGGAGATACGCAGTATTTT. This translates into CASSYWGDTQYF.